The rows below give T cell receptor beta chains drawn from one sample of a study of cytomegalovirus exposure and HLA in healthy donors. TCRdb keeps only in-frame clones here, not all; method: immunoSEQ multiplex PCR. This table holds 50,000 to 65,000 clones, roughly 87% found once. The sequenced sample consisted of PBMCs. These receptors were collected from a woman between 18 and 30 years old in good health and CMV-seropositive. The CDR3 runs from the conserved cysteine through the conserved F or W. The D gene is left open where the match is weak. The size entry is marked missing in some rows and otherwise reads once, few, many or a size class.

16 TRBJ2-3 TRBV5-1 TRBD2 . TGCGCCAGCAGTCCTATACTAGCGGGGCCCACAGATACGCAGTATTTT CASSPILAGPTDTQYF
17 TRBJ2-3 TRBV15 TRBD2 . TGTGCCACCAGCAGGGATTTGTCGGGGGGGGTCACAGATACGCAGTATTTT CATSRDLSGGVTDTQYF
14 TRBJ2-3 TRBV18 . . TGTGCCACCCTTGTACTTACCCACACAGATACGCAGTATTTT CATLVLTHTDTQYF
18 TRBJ2-1 TRBV9 TRBD1 . TGTGCCAGCAGCGACCCGGGACAGCCATCTACCTCCTACAATGAGCAGTTCTTC CASSDPGQPSTSYNEQFF
15 TRBJ2-1 TRBV5-1 . . TGCGCCAGCAGCCCGAGTGGGGGGGCCCTTAATGAGCAGTTCTTC CASSPSGGALNEQFF
15 TRBJ1-6 TRBV6-5 TRBD1 . TGTGCCAGCACCCGAGACAGGGTAAAGGATTCACCCCTCCACTTT CASTRDRVKDSPLHF
19 TRBJ2-4 TRBV4-1 TRBD2 . TGCGCCAGCAGCCAAGCCGGGACTAGCGGGGTTGCTGCCAAAAACATTCAGTACTTC CASSQAGTSGVAAKNIQYF
18 TRBJ2-7 TRBV11-2 . . TGTGCCAGCAGCTTAGTTGTAAGGGGCACCTTCTACTCCTACGAGCAGTACTTC CASSLVVRGTFYSYEQYF
16 TRBJ1-1 TRBV5-4 TRBD1 . TGTGCCAGCACCACGACAGGGGGAGCCCGAAATGCTGAAGCTTTCTTT CASTTTGGARNAEAFF
19 TRBJ1-2 TRBV28 TRBD1 many TGTGCCAGCAGTTCCAGGGAAACGGGACAGGATGCGCTTGGCTATGGCTACACCTTC CASSSRETGQDALGYGYTF
14 TRBJ1-6 TRBV10-1 TRBD1 few TGCGCCAGCAGTGCAGGGGGATCGAATTCACCCCTCCACTTT CASSAGGSNSPLHF
16 TRBJ2-7 TRBV6-6 TRBD1 . TGTGCCAGCAGGTCCTCCGGGACAGGGGTAAGGTACGAGCAGTACTTC CASRSSGTGVRYEQYF
11 TRBJ2-1 TRBV27 . . TGTGCCAGTAACCGAGGTCCTGAGCAGTTCTTC CASNRGPEQFF
15 TRBJ2-1 TRBV27 TRBD1 . TGTGCCAGCAGTAACAGGGGGCAGCCCTACAATGAGCAGTTCTTC CASSNRGQPYNEQFF
15 TRBJ2-3 TRBV19 . . TGTGCCAGTAGTATAGATCGGCGGGGCACAGATACGCAGTATTTT CASSIDRRGTDTQYF
15 TRBJ2-3 TRBV4-2 TRBD2 once TGTGCCAGCAGCCAGCGCGGGGGGGAAACAGATACGCAGTATTTT CASSQRGGETDTQYF
16 TRBJ1-2 TRBV7-9 TRBD1 . TGTGCCAGCAGTAACCCACAGGGGGGAAAGTCCTATGGCTACACCTTC CASSNPQGGKSYGYTF
17 TRBJ2-3 TRBV27 TRBD2 . TGTGCCAGCAGGGCCCAGCGGGGGGGCATTAGCACAGATACGCAGTATTTT CASRAQRGGISTDTQYF
15 TRBJ2-1 TRBV5-4 . . TGTGCCAGCAGCTTGGAACGGAGCTCCTACAATGAGCAGTTCTTC CASSLERSSYNEQFF
16 TRBJ2-5 TRBV10-3 TRBD2 . TGTGCCATCAGTGAGTCGGTGTCTAGCGGGGTGGAGACCCAGTACTTC CAISESVSSGVETQYF
15 TRBJ2-5 TRBV5-4 . once TGTGCCAGCAGCCTTTCTCGGGGAGGGGGAGAGACCCAGTACTTC CASSLSRGGGETQYF
15 TRBJ2-7 TRBV6-5 . . TGTGCCAGCAGTTCTCCCGGCCAGGGTGTGTACGAGCAGTACTTC CASSSPGQGVYEQYF
14 TRBJ2-2 TRBV9 . . TGTGCCAGCAGTGTAGGGGGGGGCACCGGGGAGCTGTTTTTT CASSVGGGTGELFF
17 TRBJ2-3 TRBV11-2 TRBD2 . TGTGCCAGCAGCTTATTTAGCGGGGGTTCTATGACAGATACGCAGTATTTT CASSLFSGGSMTDTQYF
15 TRBJ1-3 TRBV5-1 . . TGCGCCAGCAGCTTGGACAGGGCGGCGGGAAACACCATATATTTT CASSLDRAAGNTIYF
14 TRBJ1-1 TRBV6-1 TRBD1 . TGTGCCAGCAGTGAGGTGGGGCAGGGGGCTGAAGCTTTCTTT CASSEVGQGAEAFF
14 TRBJ1-6 TRBV10-1 TRBD1 few TGCGCCAGCAGGGACGACAGGGGTAATTCACCCCTCCACTTT CASRDDRGNSPLHF
15 TRBJ2-1 TRBV5-4 TRBD2 . TGTGCCAGCAGCTCTCCGGCGGGGGGGCCGTTTGAGCAGTTCTTC CASSSPAGGPFEQFF
15 TRBJ1-5 TRBV7-9 . . TGTGCCAGCAGCTCCCAGGGAGGGGGAAATCAGCCCCAGCATTTT CASSSQGGGNQPQHF
15 TRBJ2-7 TRBV7-8 TRBD1 . TGTGCCACCCAATCGCCTGGACAGGGGCGGAACGAGCAGTACTTC CATQSPGQGRNEQYF
17 TRBJ2-5 TRBV5-1 TRBD2 . TGCGCCAGCAGCTTGCGTGTTAGCGGGGGGCCAAAAGTGACCCAGTACTTC CASSLRVSGGPKVTQYF
15 TRBJ2-3 TRBV7-3 . . TGTGCCAGCAGCATCGGAGGCGGTAGCACAGATACGCAGTATTTT CASSIGGGSTDTQYF
12 TRBJ2-5 TRBV10-2 . . TGCGCCAGCAGTGACCCCGAAGAGACCCAGTACTTC CASSDPEETQYF
13 TRBJ1-5 TRBV7-6 . . TGTGCCAGCAGCCTCCACGAGGATCAGCCCCAGCATTTT CASSLHEDQPQHF
13 TRBJ2-7 TRBV6-6 . . TGTGCCAGCAGTGACAAGCGGTCCTACGAGCAGTACTTC CASSDKRSYEQYF
12 TRBJ2-1 TRBV6-4 . . TGTGCCAGCAGTGGATCGGGCAATGAGCAGTTCTTC CASSGSGNEQFF
18 TRBJ1-5 TRBV15 . . TGTGCCACCAGCAACCAGGGTCCGTCCGTTCGTAGCAATCAGCCCCAGCATTTT CATSNQGPSVRSNQPQHF
13 TRBJ1-2 TRBV2 TRBD1 once TGTGCCAGCAGCGACACAGGGGCCTATGGCTACACCTTC CASSDTGAYGYTF
17 TRBJ2-3 TRBV5-1 TRBD2 once TGCGCCAGCAGCGCGCCGGGACTAGCGGGACGAGGAGATACGCAGTATTTT CASSAPGLAGRGDTQYF
14 TRBJ2-5 TRBV5-4 TRBD1 . TGTGCCAGCAGCGGACAGGGGGTAGGGGAGACCCAGTACTTC CASSGQGVGETQYF